This passage covers 22 T cell receptor beta chains from one sample sequenced in a study of human T cells and chemical hapten exposure. Time point defined: pre-sensitization, week 0. Treatment defined: therapeutic diphenylcyclopropenone sensitization with weekly scalp DPC. TCRdb used MiXCR to reprocess the RACE reads, holding one entry per CDR3 protein. Counted here are about 180,000 distinct CDR3 sequences, approximately 31% occurring once; the ten biggest clones make up under 3%. The sequenced sample was whole blood, obtained in connection with sensitization to the hapten diphenylcyclopropenone (DPC). All receptors derive from a woman aged 30 to 39 with alopecia areata. Some clones in this sample may be carry-over from other donors' samples.

This rearrangement joins TRBV4-1 to TRBJ2-5, with 9 bases identical to TRBD2. Trimming at V came to 3 bases and at J to 4 bases, leaving 9 bases not matched to a gene. The CDR3 runs 16 residues. CDR1 MGHRA and CDR2 YSYEKL come from the germline V gene. The DNA of the CDR3 is TGCGCCAGCAGCCAGAGCGGGGGGAACAGCCCAGAGACCCAGTACTTC. Residues: CASSQSGGNSPETQYF.

The J gene is TRBJ1-2, the V gene TRBV29-1, with D maybe TRBD1 (5 bases). There are 12 residues in the CDR3. V was cut by 2 bases and J by 8 bases, with 12 bases left in between. Germline V CDR1 and CDR2: SQVTM, ANQGSEA. The DNA of the CDR3 is TGCAGCGTTGAATCCGGGGCCAGGGGCTACACCTTC. Amino acids: CSVESGARGYTF.

This chain uses TRBV7-9 with TRBJ2-1; D gene uncertain. The length of the CDR3 is 13 residues. Looked up from germline, CDR1 is SEHNR and CDR2 is FQNEAQ (reference sequence). The V gene lost 5 bases and the J gene lost 10 bases, with 15 bases spanning the gap. In DNA form, the CDR3 reads TGTGCCAGCAGCCCACCCTTGGCAGTGGAGCAGTTCTTC. Protein product: CASSPPLAVEQFF.

The J gene is TRBJ2-1, the V gene TRBV7-2; a weak D match, TRBD2 (5 bases). This CDR3 comprises 15 residues. The germline V gene encodes CDR1 SGHTA and CDR2 FQGNSA. Trimming pared 5 bases from V and 0 bases from J, leaving 11 bases between. CDR3 residues: CASSPQRSSYNEQFF. CDR3 coding DNA: TGTGCCAGCAGCCCCCAGCGGAGCTCCTACAATGAGCAGTTCTTC.

This clonotype was counted between two and nine times. The rearrangement uses TRBV12-3 or TRBV12-4 and TRBJ2-5; 10 bases are a match to TRBD2. The CDR3 totals 18 residues. V dropped 5 bases and J dropped 1; count of bases not matched to a gene: 13. CDR3 DNA sequence: TGTGCCAGCAGTACGCTAGCGGGGGAAACTAAACGCCAAGAGACCCAGTACTTC. Translating gives CASSTLAGETKRQETQYF.

In its sample, this clonotype was seen a few times. The rearrangement uses TRBV6-1 and TRBJ2-1, with D possibly matching TRBD2 (6 bases). The CDR3 has 14 residues. The germline gives CDR1 MNHNS, CDR2 SASEGT. Trimming shortened V by 5 bases and J by 4 bases, and 12 bases separated the two germline ends. CDR3 amino acids: CASSRLDKYNEQFF. DNA of the CDR3: TGTGCCAGCAGTAGACTAGATAAGTACAATGAGCAGTTCTTC.

The genes are TRBV12-3 or TRBV12-4 and TRBJ1-1; 11 bases are a match to TRBD1. This CDR3 is 14 amino acids long. With 8 bases clipped from V and 5 bases from J, the junction kept 7 bases outside the gene matches. In nucleotides, the CDR3 is TGTGCCAGCGGACAGGGGGCTTCGGGGACTGAAGCTTTCTTT. Its protein is CASGQGASGTEAFF.

The chain recombines TRBV29-1 with TRBJ2-7; unclear D gene. The V end was cut by 8 bases, the J end by 2 bases, with 13 bases between. The germline CDR1 and CDR2 sequences are SQVTM and ANQGSEA. This CDR3 contains 12 residues. This CDR3 reads CSSSSRAYEQYF. CDR3 DNA sequence: TGCAGCTCCAGCTCTAGGGCCTACGAGCAGTACTTC.

The J gene is TRBJ2-7, the V gene TRBV5-5; TRBD2 might be the D (5 bases). V was shortened by 0 bases and J by 3 bases, with 7 bases between the two germline ends. The CDR3 has 13 amino acids. Germline V gene lookup returns CDR1 SGHKS and CDR2 YYEKEE (reference sequence). CDR3 in amino acids: CASSLAAGYEQYF. CDR3 DNA: TGTGCCAGCAGCTTGGCCGCGGGCTACGAGCAGTACTTC.

J is TRBJ2-1 and V is TRBV10-3, with 9 bases identical to TRBD1. This CDR3 spans 12 amino acids. J lost 8 bases, V lost 10 bases, and 6 bases had no gene match. Germline loops: CDR1 ENHRY, CDR2 SYGVKD. The CDR3 DNA reads as TGTGCCACGACAGGGGGGTCCGATGAGCAGTTCTTC. It translates to CATTGGSDEQFF.

This sequence joins TRBV7-9 and TRBJ2-6, with TRBD1 as a possible D gene (5 bases). Germline lookup yields CDR1 SEHNR and CDR2 FQNEAQ (reference sequence). Trimming removed 5 bases at V and 9 bases at J, with 17 bases between. This CDR3 comprises 15 residues. Written as DNA, the CDR3 is TGTGCCAGCAGCCCGCCGACAGTCGAGGACAACGTCCTGACTTTC. It specifies CASSPPTVEDNVLTF.

The table lists this clonotype with a few counts. V and J are TRBV2 and TRBJ1-2; tentatively, D is TRBD1 (5 bases). Trimming removed 3 bases from V and 2 bases from J, with 13 bases in between. Germline loops: CDR1 SNHLY, CDR2 FYNNEI. The CDR3 runs 15 residues. The CDR3 DNA reads as TGTGCCAGCAGTGAGGCGATCACAGGAAACTATGGCTACACCTTC. Its translation: CASSEAITGNYGYTF.

This sequence joins TRBV29-1 and TRBJ1-5; no reliable D call. Germline V CDR1 and CDR2: SQVTM, ANQGSEA. V lost 4 bases and J lost 3, with 10 bases in between. The CDR3 has 13 amino acids. CDR3 coding DNA: TGCAGCGTTGGGGCAGGCATCAATCAGCCCCAGCATTTT. Translating it yields CSVGAGINQPQHF. Drawing the rest from reference TRBV29-1 and TRBJ1-5, the complete variable domain is SAVISQKPSRDICQRGTSLTIQCQVDSQVTMMFWYRQQPGQSLTLIATANQGSEATYESGFVIDKFPISRPNLTFSTLTVSNMSPEDSSIYLCSVGAGINQPQHFGDGTRLSIL.

There are a few counts of this clonotype. The chain links TRBV28 to TRBJ2-3; 7 bases map to TRBD2. Losses at the gene ends were 7 bases for V and 0 bases for J; bases not matched to a gene: 4. From germline, CDR1 is MDHEN and CDR2 SYDVKM. The length of the CDR3 is 14 residues. CDR3: CASKWTRSTDTQYF. The CDR3 DNA follows: TGTGCCAGCAAATGGACTAGAAGCACAGATACGCAGTATTTT.

This clonotype has a handful of counts. This chain uses TRBV20-1 with TRBJ2-3; 8 nucleotides line up with TRBD1. Germline V CDR1 and CDR2: DFQATT, SNEGSKA (reference sequence). The trim removed 2 bases at V and 4 bases at J, leaving 11 bases unmatched. This CDR3 spans 16 amino acids. The CDR3 DNA reads as TGCAGTGCTAGATCCCTCAGGACAGGGCGGGCAGATACGCAGTATTTT. Translating gives CSARSLRTGRADTQYF.

V usage is TRBV19 and J usage is TRBJ2-5, with D perhaps matching TRBD2 (5 bases). Germline V gene sequence: CDR1 LNHDA, CDR2 SQIVND (reference sequence). V lost 1 base and J 5 bases, leaving 11 bases between the germline ends. The CDR3 is made up of 14 amino acids. CDR3 in DNA: TGTGCCAGTAGTATAGGCGGGCTAAGGGAGACCCAGTACTTC. This codes for CASSIGGLRETQYF. Together with reference TRBV19 and TRBJ2-5, the CDR3 gives the full variable domain: DGGITQSPKYLFRKEGQNVTLSCEQNLNHDAMYWYRQDPGQGLRLIYYSQIVNDFQKGDIAEGYSVSREKKESFPLTVTSAQKNPTAFYLCASSIGGLRETQYFGPGTRLLVL.

The chain links TRBV2 to TRBJ2-5; D is ambiguous. This CDR3 contains 13 residues. The germline V gene has CDR1 SNHLY and CDR2 FYNNEI. Trimming removed 4 bases at V and 3 bases at J, with 9 bases between. The CDR3 here is CASSVRQKETQYF. In DNA form, the CDR3 reads TGTGCCAGCAGTGTGCGGCAGAAAGAGACCCAGTACTTC.

In this sample, this clonotype turned up a few times. This chain links TRBV29-1 with TRBJ2-6; 7 nucleotides agree with TRBD1. Germline assignment: CDR1 SQVTM and CDR2 ANQGSEA. This CDR3 is built from 15 residues. Losses at the gene ends were 7 bases for V and 2 bases for J; bases not matched to a gene: 8. The CDR3 DNA sequence: TGCAGCGCCCGGGACAGCCATGCTGGGGCCAACGTCCTGACTTTC. Protein product: CSARDSHAGANVLTF.

The chain uses TRBV29-1 and TRBJ1-2; 11 bases map to TRBD1. This CDR3 has 12 amino acids. Looked up from germline, CDR1 is SQVTM and CDR2 is ANQGSEA. V lost 6 bases and J lost 6; bases outside the gene matches: 3. This chain's CDR3 is CSVGTGGHGYTF. CDR3 DNA sequence: TGCAGCGTGGGGACAGGGGGGCATGGCTACACCTTC.

This clonotype has more than one count but fewer than ten. The chain has TRBV20-1 and TRBJ2-7; D is possibly TRBD1 (6 bases). V was clipped by 4 bases and J by 3 bases, with 22 bases between them. The length of the CDR3 is 16 residues. CDR1 and CDR2 (germline): DFQATT, SNEGSKA (reference sequence). CDR3 sequence (DNA): TGCAGTGCTACCTCCCGGTTCCGGCAGGGGAACTACGAGCAGTACTTC. As protein: CSATSRFRQGNYEQYF.

The chain is built from TRBV6-1 and TRBJ2-4; possible D gene TRBD2, 5 bases. This CDR3 has 15 residues. Germline loops: CDR1 MNHNS, CDR2 SASEGT. V lost 5 bases, J lost 0 bases, and 11 bases lay in between. The CDR3 spells CASSTRGSAKNIQYF. CDR3 bases: TGTGCCAGCAGTACCCGAGGGTCAGCCAAAAACATTCAGTACTTC.

This chain uses TRBV7-9 with TRBJ2-3; 14 bases map to TRBD2. Unmatched junction bases numbered 2, after V lost 8 bases and J lost 1 base. CDR1 and CDR2 (germline): SEHNR, FQNEAQ (reference sequence). The CDR3 spans 15 residues. The CDR3 nucleotides are TGTGCCAGCGGGACTAGCGGGGGACGCACAGATACGCAGTATTTT. It translates to CASGTSGGRTDTQYF.